This T cell receptor (beta chain) was identified in a study of CD8+ T cells in alopecia areata (dated by TCRdb to the late 2010s). Background for the entire study: Treated patients were enrolled in an open-label pilot trial of oral tofacitinib at 5 to 10 mg twice daily for moderate-to-severe alopecia areata. Patients received tofacitinib for 6 to 18 months and were then followed off drug for 6 months to check for delayed response and recurrence. To study T cell clonal expansion in alopecia areata, the researchers applied high-throughput TCRbeta sequencing to both the C3H/HeJ mouse model and human patients. Human TCRbeta sequencing covered scalp tissue and sorted CD4+ and CD8+ peripheral blood T cells from patchy and totalis/universalis alopecia areata patients and healthy controls. Biopsies were taken from tofacitinib-treated patients at baseline and again at 4 and 24 weeks into treatment, and several of those patients also had a later scalp biopsy. Scalp clonality was compared across normal scalp (n=4), patchy alopecia areata scalp (n=8), and alopecia totalis/universalis scalp (n=8). RNA was obtained with the PAXgene miRNA kit for fixed scalp, the miRNeasy kit for PBMCs, and the RNeasy kit for mouse skin. TCRbeta CDR3 regions were amplified by immunoSEQ multiplex PCR with 35 Vbeta forward and 13 Jbeta reverse primers. Overall study results and their limits: Shared TCR sequences between patients were less evident than in mice, which may be partly attributable to HLA diversity in the patient population. Unlike mouse skin, where gammadelta T cells dominate, normal human skin contains resident alphabeta T cells that get sequenced too, which complicates analysis of the scalp TCR repertoire. Lesional scalp, especially in alopecia totalis/universalis, showed higher clonality and more expanded CD8+ clones than normal scalp, suggesting antigenic drive.

For this clone: Its antigen is still unknown. Per-base quality was not reported, and no clone a single base away is much larger than it.

The method was the immunoSEQ multiplex PCR assay. To provide template for TCR sequencing, every sample had RNA extracted and reverse transcribed into cDNA. First-strand cDNA was synthesized using SuperScript III with a 2:1 mix of oligo-dT and random hexamers. A synthetic immune receptor repertoire was used to measure amplification bias, and any remaining bias was corrected computationally. On the authors' methods: Raw reads were preprocessed to remove errors, and CDR3 was defined according to IMGT conventions as the region from the conserved cysteine to phenylalanine. Clonality was computed as 1 minus the Shannon entropy, with the entropy normalized by log2 of the number of productive unique TCRs. Whether scalp clones were CD4 or CD8 was inferred by matching scalp TCRbeta sequences against CD4 and CD8 repertoires sorted from blood. In TCRdb, the immuneACCESS table is reduced to in-frame sequences with V and J assigned. These tables do not hold every clone; where another copy was compared, an unresolved V gene accounts for under half, and the others remain unexplained. That table furnishes V, J and clone size, whereas the DNA furnished D and trimming. The sample table shows approximately 150,000 clones, and roughly 46% are seen once. Roughly 0.9% of the sample comes from the top ten.

The time point label of this sample denotes: baseline before oral tofacitinib. From alopecia areata patients, peripheral blood was collected along with lesional scalp punch biopsies. PBMCs were isolated by density centrifugation and stained for CD3, CD4 and CD8, and CD4+ and CD8+ T cells were sorted on a FACSAria. This sequence originates from a human donor with alopecia areata. The material was CD4+ T cells sorted from blood, obtained at week 0.

CDR3 region: CSVRFGQLEAFF. In nucleotides, the sequence is TGCAGCGTCCGATTCGGGCAGCTTGAAGCTTTCTTT. The rearrangement combines TRBV29-1 with TRBJ1-1, with the D gene not clear enough to name. The CDR3, cysteine through phenylalanine, is 12 amino acids long. Of all the DNA, just the CDR3 is kept, 36 bases in frame from base 1. CDR1 SQVTM and CDR2 ANQGSEA were looked up in the germline V gene. V sheds 6 bases and J sheds 7 bases, leaving 15 bases between their ends.